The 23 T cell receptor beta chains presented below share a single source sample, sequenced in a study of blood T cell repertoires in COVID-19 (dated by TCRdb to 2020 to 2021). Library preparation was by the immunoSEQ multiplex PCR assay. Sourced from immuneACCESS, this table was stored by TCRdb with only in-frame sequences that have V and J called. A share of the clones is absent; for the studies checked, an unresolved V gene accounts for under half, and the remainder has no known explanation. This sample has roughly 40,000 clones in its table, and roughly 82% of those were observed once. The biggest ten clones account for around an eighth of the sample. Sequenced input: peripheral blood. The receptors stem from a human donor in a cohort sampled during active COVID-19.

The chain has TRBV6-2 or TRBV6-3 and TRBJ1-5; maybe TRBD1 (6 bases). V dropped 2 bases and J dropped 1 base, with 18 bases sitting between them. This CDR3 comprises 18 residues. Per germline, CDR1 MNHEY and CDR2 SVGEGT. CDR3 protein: CASSYEGRAGVSNQPQHF. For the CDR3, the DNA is TGTGCCAGCAGTTACGAGGGCAGGGCAGGGGTAAGCAATCAGCCCCAGCATTTT.

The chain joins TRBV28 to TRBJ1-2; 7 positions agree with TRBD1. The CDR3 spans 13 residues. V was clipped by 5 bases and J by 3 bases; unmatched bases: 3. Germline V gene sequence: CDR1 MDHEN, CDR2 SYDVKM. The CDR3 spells CASSPTGHYGYTF. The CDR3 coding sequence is TGTGCCAGCAGTCCGACAGGGCACTATGGCTACACCTTC.

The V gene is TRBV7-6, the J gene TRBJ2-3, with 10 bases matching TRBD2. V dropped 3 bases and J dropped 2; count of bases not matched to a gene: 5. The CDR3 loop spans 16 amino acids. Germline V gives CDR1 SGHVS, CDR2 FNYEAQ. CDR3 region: CASSFGLADYTDTQYF. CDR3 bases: TGTGCCAGCAGCTTCGGACTAGCGGACTACACAGATACGCAGTATTTT.

CDR3 protein: CASSVRQGNEKLFF. The CDR3 DNA sequence: TGTGCCAGTAGTGTTCGACAGGGTAATGAAAAACTGTTTTTT. This rearrangement joins TRBV19 to TRBJ1-4; 7 nucleotides match TRBD1. The ends lost 5 bases at V and 4 bases at J; junction bases unmatched: 4. The CDR3 totals 14 residues. Germline V CDR1 and CDR2: LNHDA, SQIVND (reference sequence).

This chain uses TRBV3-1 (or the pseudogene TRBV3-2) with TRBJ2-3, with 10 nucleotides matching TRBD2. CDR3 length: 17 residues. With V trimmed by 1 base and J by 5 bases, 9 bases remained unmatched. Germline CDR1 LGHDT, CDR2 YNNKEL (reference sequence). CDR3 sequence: CASSQGPLLAGRDTQYF. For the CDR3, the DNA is TGTGCCAGCAGCCAAGGCCCTCTACTAGCGGGAAGAGATACGCAGTATTTT.

In DNA, the CDR3 is TGTGCCAGCTCTAGGGACAGTAATTCACCCCTCCACTTT. This codes for CASSRDSNSPLHF. The chain links TRBV7-3 to TRBJ1-6, with 7 positions matching TRBD1. The CDR3 is 13 residues long. The J segment lost 6 bases and the V segment lost 8 bases, leaving 4 bases of the junction unmatched. In germline, CDR1 is SGHTA, CDR2 FQGTGA.

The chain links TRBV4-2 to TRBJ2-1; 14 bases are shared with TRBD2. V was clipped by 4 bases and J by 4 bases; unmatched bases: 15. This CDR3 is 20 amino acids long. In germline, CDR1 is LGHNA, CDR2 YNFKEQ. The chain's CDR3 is CASSRIPGLAGDTMYNEQFF. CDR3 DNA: TGTGCCAGCAGCCGCATACCGGGACTAGCGGGAGATACAATGTACAATGAGCAGTTCTTC.

CDR3 amino acids: CSVGFRGRAKNIQYF. The CDR3 nucleotides read TGCAGCGTTGGCTTTAGGGGGCGGGCCAAAAACATTCAGTACTTC. The chain is built from TRBV29-1 and TRBJ2-4; 7 bases are a match to TRBD1. Trimming at V came to 4 bases and at J to 1 base, leaving 7 bases not matched to a gene. The germline V gene has CDR1 SQVTM and CDR2 ANQGSEA. The CDR3 has 15 amino acids.

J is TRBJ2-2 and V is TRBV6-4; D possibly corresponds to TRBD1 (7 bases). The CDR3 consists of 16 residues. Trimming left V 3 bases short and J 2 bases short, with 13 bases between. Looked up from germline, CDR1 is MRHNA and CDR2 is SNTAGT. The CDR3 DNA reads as TGTGCCAGCAGTGAAGAGACAGGGACTAACACCGGGGAGCTGTTTTTT. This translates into CASSEETGTNTGELFF.

CDR3 residues: CASSLRATEGEQYF. CDR3 in DNA: TGTGCCAGCAGCTTACGGGCCACGGAGGGCGAGCAGTACTTC. The V and J genes are TRBV7-7 and TRBJ2-7; possibly TRBD2 for D (6 bases). This CDR3 spans 14 amino acids. Germline values: CDR1 SSHAT, CDR2 FNYEAQ (reference sequence). V lost 2 bases and J 6 bases, leaving 14 bases between the germline ends. Full variable domain (remainder filled in from reference TRBV7-7 and TRBJ2-7): GAGVSQSPRYKVTKRGQDVTLRCDPISSHATLYWYQQALGQGPEFLTYFNYEAQPDKSGLPSDRFSAERPEGSISTLTIQRTEQRDSAMYRCASSLRATEGEQYFGPGTRLTVT.

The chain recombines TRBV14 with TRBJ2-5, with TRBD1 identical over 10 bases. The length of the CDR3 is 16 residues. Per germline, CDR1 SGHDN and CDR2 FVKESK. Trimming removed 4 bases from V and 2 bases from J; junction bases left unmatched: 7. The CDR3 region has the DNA TGTGCCAGCAGCCCAGAGACAGGGGGCCCTCAAGAGACCCAGTACTTC. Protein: CASSPETGGPQETQYF.

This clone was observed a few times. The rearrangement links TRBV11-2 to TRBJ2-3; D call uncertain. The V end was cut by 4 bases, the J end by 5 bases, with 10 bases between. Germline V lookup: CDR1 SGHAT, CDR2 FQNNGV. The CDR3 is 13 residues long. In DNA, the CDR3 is TGTGCCAGCAGCTCCCGTGCAGGAGATACGCAGTATTTT. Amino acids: CASSSRAGDTQYF.

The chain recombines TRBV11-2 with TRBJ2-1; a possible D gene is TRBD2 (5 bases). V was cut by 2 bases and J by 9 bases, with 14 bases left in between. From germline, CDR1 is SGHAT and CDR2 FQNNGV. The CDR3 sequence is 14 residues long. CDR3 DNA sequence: TGTGCCAGCAGCTTAACACAGCGGCTGAGTGAGCAGTTCTTC. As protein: CASSLTQRLSEQFF. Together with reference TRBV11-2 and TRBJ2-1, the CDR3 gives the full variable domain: EAGVAQSPRYKIIEKRQSVAFWCNPISGHATLYWYQQILGQGPKLLIQFQNNGVVDDSQLPKDRFSAERLKGVDSTLKIQPAKLEDSAVYLCASSLTQRLSEQFFGPGTRLTVL.

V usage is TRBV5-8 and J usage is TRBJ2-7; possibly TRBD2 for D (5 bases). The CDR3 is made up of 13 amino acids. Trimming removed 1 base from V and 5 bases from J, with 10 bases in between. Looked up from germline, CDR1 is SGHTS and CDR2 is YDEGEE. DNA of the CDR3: TGTGCCAGCAGCTTGATGGCGCGGGACGAGCAGTACTTC. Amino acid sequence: CASSLMARDEQYF. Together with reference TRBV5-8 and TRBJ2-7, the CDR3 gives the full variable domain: EAGVTQSPTHLIKTRGQQATLRCSPISGHTSVYWYQQALGLGLQFLLWYDEGEERNRGNFPPRFSGRQFPNYSSELNVNALELEDSALYLCASSLMARDEQYFGPGTRLTVT.

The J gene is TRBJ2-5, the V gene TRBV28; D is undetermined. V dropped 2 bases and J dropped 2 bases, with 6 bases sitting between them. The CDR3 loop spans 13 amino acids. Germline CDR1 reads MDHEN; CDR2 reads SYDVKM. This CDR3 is CASSLLEQETQYF. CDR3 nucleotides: TGTGCCAGCAGTTTACTAGAACAAGAGACCCAGTACTTC.

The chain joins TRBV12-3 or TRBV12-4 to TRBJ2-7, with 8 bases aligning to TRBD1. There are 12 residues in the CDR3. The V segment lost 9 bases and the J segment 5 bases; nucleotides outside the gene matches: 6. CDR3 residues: CASATGDDEQYF. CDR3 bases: TGTGCCAGTGCGACAGGGGACGACGAGCAGTACTTC.

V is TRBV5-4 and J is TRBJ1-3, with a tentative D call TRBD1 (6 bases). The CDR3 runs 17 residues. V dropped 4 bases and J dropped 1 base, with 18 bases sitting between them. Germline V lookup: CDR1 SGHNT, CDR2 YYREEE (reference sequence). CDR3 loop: CASSPRRGGFSGNTIYF. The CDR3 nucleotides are TGTGCCAGCAGCCCCCGTCGGGGGGGCTTTTCTGGAAACACCATATATTTT.

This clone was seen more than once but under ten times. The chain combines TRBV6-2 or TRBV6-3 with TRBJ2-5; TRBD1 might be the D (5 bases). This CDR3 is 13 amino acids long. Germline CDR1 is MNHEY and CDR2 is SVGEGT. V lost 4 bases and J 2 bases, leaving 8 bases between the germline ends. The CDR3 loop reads CASSSGQQETQYF. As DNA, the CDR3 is TGTGCCAGCAGTTCAGGGCAGCAAGAGACCCAGTACTTC.

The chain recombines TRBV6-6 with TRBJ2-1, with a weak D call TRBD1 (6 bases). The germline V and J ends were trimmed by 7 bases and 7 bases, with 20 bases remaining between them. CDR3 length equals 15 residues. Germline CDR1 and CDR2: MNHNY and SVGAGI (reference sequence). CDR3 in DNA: TGTGCCAGCACCATACTTCACCATACAGGGAATGAGCAGTTCTTC. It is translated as CASTILHHTGNEQFF.

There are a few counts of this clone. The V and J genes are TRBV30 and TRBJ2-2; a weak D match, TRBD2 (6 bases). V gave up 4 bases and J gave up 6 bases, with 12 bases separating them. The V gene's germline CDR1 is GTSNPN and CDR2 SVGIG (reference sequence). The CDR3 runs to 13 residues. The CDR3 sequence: CAWNLGGAGELFF. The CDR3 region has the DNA TGTGCCTGGAATTTAGGAGGGGCCGGGGAGCTGTTTTTT.

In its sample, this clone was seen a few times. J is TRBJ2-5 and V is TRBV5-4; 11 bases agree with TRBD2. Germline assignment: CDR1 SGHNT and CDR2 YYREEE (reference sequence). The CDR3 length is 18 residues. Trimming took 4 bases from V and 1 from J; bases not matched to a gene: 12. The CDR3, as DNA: TGTGCCAGCAGCCCTGGGACTAGCGGACCAGAGCCCCAAGAGACCCAGTACTTC. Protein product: CASSPGTSGPEPQETQYF.

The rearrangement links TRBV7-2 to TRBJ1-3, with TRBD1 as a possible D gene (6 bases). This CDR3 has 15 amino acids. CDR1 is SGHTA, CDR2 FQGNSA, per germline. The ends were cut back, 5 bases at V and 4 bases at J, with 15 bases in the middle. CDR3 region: CASSPSWTEGNTIYF. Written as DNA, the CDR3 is TGTGCCAGCAGCCCGTCTTGGACAGAAGGAAACACCATATATTTT.

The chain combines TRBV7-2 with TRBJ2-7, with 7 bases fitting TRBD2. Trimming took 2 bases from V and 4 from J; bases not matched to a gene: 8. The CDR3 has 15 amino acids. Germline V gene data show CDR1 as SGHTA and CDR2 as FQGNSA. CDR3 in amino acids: CASSLTGGGRYEQYF. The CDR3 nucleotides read TGTGCCAGCAGCTTAACGGGAGGAGGTCGTTACGAGCAGTACTTC.